This T cell receptor (beta chain) was captured in a study of CD8+ T cells in alopecia areata. About the research overall: Treated patients took oral tofacitinib at 5 to 10 mg twice daily. By percentage of affected scalp area, the severity of treated patients was scored. Whole-study findings and limits: Tofacitinib did not eliminate many expanded lesional clones from scalp or blood.

Treatment given: oral pan-JAK inhibitor, 5-10 mg twice daily. CD4+ and CD8+ T cells were sorted from PBMCs. Deletions cut 0 bases from V and 7 bases from J, with 27 bases between. The V gene's germline CDR1 is LGHNA and CDR2 YSLEER. CDR3 length equals 19 residues. This clone was counted a few times. Its antigen is not identified. The authors extracted RNA and reverse transcribed it into cDNA as the sequencing template. Data came from immunoSEQ multiplex PCR; TCRdb stores just in-frame clones and leaves some out. This table holds around 60,000 clones, about half found once. The V and J genes are TRBV4-3 and TRBJ1-2, with D perhaps matching TRBD1 (5 bases). The source of this sequence is a human donor with alopecia areata. The sample was CD8+ T cells sorted from blood, taken around week 37, from a patient treated with tofacitinib. The CDR3 DNA follows: TGCGCCAGCAGCCAAGATATATCCCGTACGGGTACGGGGAGGGGTGGCTACACCTTC. This codes for CASSQDISRTGTGRGGYTF.